This T cell receptor (beta chain) was recovered during a study of blood T cell repertoires in COVID-19. Across the study: Some COVID-19 samples were acute and others convalescent; all came from the United States, Italy and Spain. From T cells, B-cell-depleted T cells, or PBMCs came the material, which was cDNA or gDNA.

Germline CDR1 LGHDT, CDR2 YNNKEL (reference sequence). The CDR3 loop spans 15 amino acids. The V and J ends lost 6 bases and 0 bases respectively, with 12 bases between them. Original analysis: For nucleated cells, counts were estimated from reference gene primer amplification. Sequencing used immunoSEQ multiplex PCR; TCRdb keeps in-frame clones, though not all of them. V and J calls and clone size are given by that table; D and trimming were obtained from the DNA. The table has roughly 100,000 clones, almost 80% seen once. The genes are TRBV3-1 (or the pseudogene TRBV3-2) and TRBJ1-3, with D hard to call. This sequence originates from a man aged 55-75 years with active or convalescent COVID-19. Sequenced sample: peripheral blood. The CDR3 coding sequence is TGTGCCAGCAGTCAGAGGGCGGGCTCTGGAAACACCATATATTTT. Protein: CASSQRAGSGNTIYF.